Each of the 21 T cell receptor beta chains below was sequenced from the same sample in a study of T cell responses to AZD1222 COVID-19 vaccine. Clones were sequenced by immunoSEQ multiplex PCR, and TCRdb holds only the in-frame ones, with some missing. The repertoire has 95,000 to 150,000 clones, approximately 94% of them found once; the top ten carry approximately 5.1%. The sample consisted of peripheral blood, taken 28 days after the second AZD1222 dose. These receptors were obtained from an adult who received the AZD1222 COVID-19 vaccine.

The chain employs TRBV7-2 and TRBJ2-2; 9 bases are shared with TRBD1. The J segment lost 7 bases and the V segment lost 6 bases, leaving 6 bases of the junction unmatched. The CDR3 has 14 residues. The germline gives CDR1 SGHTA, CDR2 FQGNSA. The CDR3 region is CASRRDRVDGELFF. DNA of the CDR3: TGTGCCAGCAGAAGGGACAGGGTAGACGGGGAGCTGTTTTTT.

The chain has TRBV6-6 and TRBJ2-3; 7 positions match TRBD1. Unmatched junction bases numbered 4, after V lost 4 bases and J lost 6 bases. Germline V CDR1 and CDR2: MNHNY, SVGAGI (reference sequence). The CDR3 spans 13 residues. CDR3 protein: CASSFTGEDTQYF. The CDR3 nucleotides are TGTGCCAGCAGTTTCACAGGGGAGGATACGCAGTATTTT.

The V call is TRBV29-1, the J call TRBJ2-5; D not resolved. Trimming removed 4 bases at V and 3 bases at J, with 15 bases between. The length of the CDR3 is 14 residues. The germline V gene has CDR1 SQVTM and CDR2 ANQGSEA. CDR3 loop: CSVVAPLREETQYF. CDR3 nucleotides: TGCAGCGTTGTGGCACCACTACGGGAAGAGACCCAGTACTTC.

V and J are TRBV19 and TRBJ1-1; D is unclear. The CDR3 covers 15 residues. CDR1 is LNHDA and CDR2 is SQIVND in the germline V gene (reference sequence). Trimming stripped 6 bases from V and 0 bases from J, with 14 bases between. CDR3 sequence reads: CASRDGSLMNTEAFF. As DNA, the CDR3 is TGTGCCAGTAGAGACGGCTCACTTATGAACACTGAAGCTTTCTTT.

V and J are TRBV14 and TRBJ1-4, with 8 bases aligning to TRBD1. The germline V gene has CDR1 SGHDN and CDR2 FVKESK. This CDR3 contains 14 residues. Germline trimming cut 4 bases from V and 8 bases from J; bases unmatched to any gene: 6. The DNA of the CDR3 is TGTGCCAGCAGCCGGCGAGACAGGGGAGAAAAACTGTTTTTT. It codes for CASSRRDRGEKLFF.

The chain employs TRBV5-6 and TRBJ2-3; TRBD2 matches at 10 bases. The trim removed 4 bases at V and 2 bases at J, leaving 7 bases unmatched. In germline, CDR1 is SGHDT, CDR2 YYEEEE. The CDR3 contains 16 residues. The CDR3 reads CASSQLAGGSTDTQYF. DNA of the CDR3: TGTGCCAGCAGCCAGTTAGCGGGGGGATCCACAGATACGCAGTATTTT.

The chain uses TRBV7-2 and TRBJ2-5; 12 bases line up with TRBD2. CDR3 size: 17 residues. The junction had 10 bases not matched to a gene; V was cut back by 5 bases and J by 3 bases. Germline V CDR1 and CDR2: SGHTA, FQGNSA. In DNA, the CDR3 is TGTGCCAGCAGCCTTTTTCTAGCGGGGGGGCGGGAAGAGACCCAGTACTTC. Protein sequence: CASSLFLAGGREETQYF.

The V and J genes are TRBV30 and TRBJ1-1; the match to TRBD1 covers 12 bases. The CDR3 length is 18 residues. V gave up 4 bases and J gave up 4 bases; unmatched junction bases: 16. Germline V lookup: CDR1 GTSNPN, CDR2 SVGIG (reference sequence). CDR3 residues: CAWTRTGTGGGWATEAFF. CDR3 coding DNA: TGTGCCTGGACCAGAACCGGGACAGGGGGCGGGTGGGCCACTGAAGCTTTCTTT.

This CDR3 reads CASGSPDTSLGYTF. CDR3 nucleotides: TGTGCTAGTGGTTCCCCGGACACCTCCCTCGGCTACACCTTC. V gene TRBV12-5 combines with J gene TRBJ1-2; a possible D gene is TRBD1 (5 bases). The V gene's germline CDR1 is LGHNT and CDR2 FRNRAP. V was clipped by 4 bases and J by 8 bases, with 17 bases between them. CDR3 length: 14 amino acids.

The chain employs TRBV25-1 and TRBJ2-1; the D is unclear. From germline, CDR1 is MGHDK and CDR2 SYGVNS. The CDR3 consists of 15 residues. Trimming stripped 3 bases from V and 5 bases from J, with 14 bases between. This CDR3 reads CASSEPQPVHNEQFF. In DNA form, the CDR3 reads TGTGCCAGCAGTGAGCCCCAGCCGGTCCACAATGAGCAGTTCTTC.

V gene TRBV27 combines with J gene TRBJ1-5; 9 nucleotides line up with TRBD1. The trim removed 3 bases at V and 9 bases at J, leaving 12 bases unmatched. The CDR3 sequence is 16 residues long. Germline loops: CDR1 MNHEY, CDR2 SMNVEV (reference sequence). CDR3 DNA sequence: TGTGCCAGCAGTTTTTACCGGGACAGGGCCGGGGGGCCCCAGCATTTT. Translated, it gives CASSFYRDRAGGPQHF.

The J gene is TRBJ2-7, the V gene TRBV5-1; D possibly corresponds to TRBD1 (6 bases). The V gene's germline CDR1 is SGHRS and CDR2 YFSETQ. The V and J ends lost 2 bases and 1 base respectively, with 10 bases between them. The CDR3 loop spans 14 amino acids. DNA of the CDR3: TGCGCCAGCAGCTTAACAGGGCTATCCTACGAGCAGTACTTC. It codes for CASSLTGLSYEQYF.

The rearrangement joins TRBV24-1 to TRBJ2-7; 8 positions match TRBD1. Germline assignment: CDR1 KGHDR and CDR2 SFDVKD. J lost 0 bases, V lost 3 bases, and 6 bases had no gene match. The CDR3 is made up of 16 amino acids. The CDR3 here is CATSDAGQGCSYEQYF. CDR3 DNA sequence: TGTGCCACCAGTGATGCTGGACAGGGCTGCTCCTACGAGCAGTACTTC.

V usage is TRBV5-1 and J usage is TRBJ2-3, with D possibly being TRBD2 (5 bases). V was cut by 0 bases and J by 0 bases, with 8 bases left in between. Germline-derived CDR1 and CDR2 are SGHRS and YFSETQ. This CDR3 is built from 15 residues. Written as DNA, the CDR3 is TGCGCCAGCAGCTTGGTGGACTCAAGCACAGATACGCAGTATTTT. Translation: CASSLVDSSTDTQYF.

The J gene is TRBJ1-6, the V gene TRBV15, with TRBD1 matching 7 bases. V lost 2 bases and J lost 14; bases outside the gene matches: 6. Germline V gene sequence: CDR1 LNHNV, CDR2 YYDKDF (reference sequence). This CDR3 spans 13 amino acids. The CDR3, as DNA: TGTGCCACCAGCAGAACAGGGGCAATGGCCCTCCACTTT. Translated: CATSRTGAMALHF.

The chain employs TRBV4-2 and TRBJ2-1; a weak D match, TRBD1 (5 bases). V lost 0 bases and J 6 bases, leaving 21 bases between the germline ends. This CDR3 spans 18 amino acids. Germline-derived CDR1 and CDR2 are LGHNA and YNFKEQ. As DNA, the CDR3 is TGTGCCAGCAGCCAAGATCCGACAGCGAATACCCGTAGCAATGAGCAGTTCTTC. Translated: CASSQDPTANTRSNEQFF.

The rearrangement joins TRBV6-5 to TRBJ1-4, with D unresolved. V dropped 5 bases and J dropped 4 bases, with 11 bases sitting between them. The CDR3 is made up of 14 amino acids. The germline gives CDR1 MNHEY, CDR2 SVGAGI. The CDR3 region has the DNA TGTGCCAGCAGTCACCCCGGCGGTAATGAAAAACTGTTTTTT. Translated: CASSHPGGNEKLFF.

This rearrangement joins TRBV6-6 to TRBJ1-1; D might be TRBD1 (5 bases). Per the germline V gene, CDR1 is MNHNY and CDR2 is SVGAGI (reference sequence). V was shortened by 6 bases and J by 7 bases, with 15 bases between the two germline ends. This CDR3 has 13 amino acids. The CDR3 loop reads CASSPVGAVEAFF. In DNA form, the CDR3 reads TGTGCCAGCAGCCCCGTCGGGGCAGTTGAAGCTTTCTTT.

This chain joins TRBV9 and TRBJ2-2, with 7 nucleotides matching TRBD1. V shed 4 bases and J 7 bases; nucleotides not matched to a gene: 7. Looked up from germline, CDR1 is SGDLS and CDR2 is YYNGEE. The CDR3 is 14 residues long. The CDR3 sequence: CASSPTGVVGELFF. CDR3 in DNA: TGTGCCAGCAGCCCCACAGGGGTGGTCGGGGAGCTGTTTTTT. The variable domain in full, with the rest retrieved from reference TRBV9 and TRBJ2-2, is DSGVTQTPKHLITATGQRVTLRCSPRSGDLSVYWYQQSLDQGLQFLIQYYNGEERAKGNILERFSAQQFPDLHSELNLSSLELGDSALYFCASSPTGVVGELFFGEGSRLTVL.

The rearrangement uses TRBV7-9 and TRBJ2-7; D is possibly TRBD2 (5 bases). The CDR3 is 13 residues long. Trimming removed 5 bases from V and 2 bases from J, with 10 bases in between. The germline V gene encodes CDR1 SEHNR and CDR2 FQNEAQ (reference sequence). CDR3 sequence: CASSLSGTYEQYF. The CDR3 DNA follows: TGTGCCAGCAGCCTATCCGGGACCTACGAGCAGTACTTC.

This clone appeared a single time. The rearrangement links TRBV2 to TRBJ2-3; a weak D match, TRBD2 (5 bases). Trimming took off 5 bases at V and 5 bases at J, with 14 bases between the two ends. Germline V CDR1 and CDR2: SNHLY, FYNNEI. The CDR3 is 14 residues long. In nucleotides, the CDR3 is TGTGCCAGCAGTCTTGGACCCGGGGTAGATACGCAGTATTTT. This sequence encodes CASSLGPGVDTQYF.